This T cell receptor beta chain came from a study of cytomegalovirus exposure and HLA in healthy donors. Broader study findings: The study designated about 180 TCR beta chains cytomegalovirus-associated. For TCR beta chains, V- and J-gene trimming was later linked to a missense DCLRE1C variant. Earlier analysis yielded a pattern in which most TCR beta V segments were productive about 87% or about 30% of the time. Researchers reportedly found TCR beta sequences accurately predicted most subjects' HLA-A and HLA-B alleles.

Notes on this clone: Its antigen is not known.

PCR amplification relied on 60 Vbeta primers (plus 13 Jbeta primers). Here immunoSEQ multiplex PCR was the method, and the copy in TCRdb shows in-frame clones only, minus some. The repertoire consists of roughly 180,000 clones, with 65% to 85% occurring once and the leading ten covering roughly 1.4%. Trimming cost V 3 bases and J 5 bases; bases outside gene matches: 2. The CDR3 is made up of 13 amino acids. The germline V gene encodes CDR1 SGHDT and CDR2 YYEEEE. Specimen: PBMCs. The source of this sequence is a girl aged 5 to 17 in good health and CMV-seropositive. The rearrangement joins TRBV5-6 to TRBJ2-5, with 9 bases fitting TRBD1. As DNA, the CDR3 is TGTGCCAGCAGCTCTGACAGGGGGGAGACCCAGTACTTC. It translates to CASSSDRGETQYF.